This T cell receptor (beta chain) originates from a study of T cells after yellow fever vaccination. CDR1 is DFQATT and CDR2 is SNEGSKA in the germline V gene (reference sequence). V was clipped by 3 bases and J by 0 bases, with 9 bases between them. CDR3 length: 14 amino acids. UMIs were added to TCR cDNA along with a universal primer site when it was made by 5'RACE template switching. TCRdb reprocessed the 5' RACE reads with MiXCR, giving one entry per CDR3 protein. This table has about 240,000 distinct CDR3 sequences, about 7.1% appearing once. This clonotype was seen ten or more times. Its matching antigen is unknown. Findings and limits, study-wide: The secondary response was weaker, and its peak arrived faster, on day 5 versus 15.

The chain employs TRBV20-1 and TRBJ1-5; no firm D call. Sequencing was performed on CD4+ T cells sorted from PBMCs, taken 15 days after the yellow fever booster vaccination. This TCR was recovered from a man aged 30-40 years who received the YFV17D yellow fever vaccine. CDR3 nucleotides: TGCAGTGCTAGTACGCATGATAGCAATCAGCCCCAGCATTTT. It encodes CSASTHDSNQPQHF.